Each of the 31 T cell receptor beta chains below was sequenced from the same sample in a study of blood T cells in healthy people across ages. The authors ran a second PCR of about 6 to 11 cycles using a sample-barcoded 5' primer and a J-beta primer mix. TCRdb ran MiXCR on the 5' RACE reads and lists one entry per CDR3 protein. Among fewer than 1.5 million distinct CDR3 sequences listed, approximately 42% were seen once. Sequenced: blood. The origin of the receptors is a woman between 18 and 30 years old in good health.

The chain recombines TRBV11-2 with TRBJ1-4, with 9 nucleotides matching TRBD1. CDR1 is SGHAT and CDR2 is FQNNGV in the germline V gene. This CDR3 is 15 amino acids long. The J segment lost 7 bases and the V segment lost 5 bases, leaving 8 bases of the junction unmatched. CDR3 region: CASSLRDRAGEKLFF. CDR3 coding DNA: TGTGCCAGCAGCCTCCGGGACAGGGCGGGTGAAAAACTGTTTTTT.

The chain employs TRBV2 and TRBJ2-3; D gene unclear. There are 11 residues in the CDR3. The V end was cut by 8 bases, the J end by 2 bases, with 5 bases between. Germline lookup yields CDR1 SNHLY and CDR2 FYNNEI. CDR3 region: CASLITDTQYF. In nucleotides, the CDR3 is TGTGCCAGCTTAATCACAGATACGCAGTATTTT. The variable domain in full, completed from reference TRBV2 and TRBJ2-3, reads EPEVTQTPSHQVTQMGQEVILRCVPISNHLYFYWYRQILGQKVEFLVSFYNNEISEKSEIFDDQFSVERPDGSNFTLKIRSTKLEDSAMYFCASLITDTQYFGPGTRLTVL.

The CDR3 sequence: CASTGGDPYNEQFF. As DNA, the CDR3 is TGTGCCAGTACAGGGGGCGATCCATACAATGAGCAGTTCTTC. The chain employs TRBV5-6 and TRBJ2-1; 9 bases fit TRBD1. CDR3 length equals 14 residues. Germline lookup yields CDR1 SGHDT and CDR2 YYEEEE. The junction had 7 bases not matched to a gene; V was cut back by 8 bases and J by 4 bases.

This clonotype occurred a few times. The chain recombines TRBV3-1 with TRBJ1-1; 7 nucleotides align to TRBD1. CDR1 and CDR2 from the germline V gene are LGHDT and YNNKEL (reference sequence). CDR3 length equals 14 residues. J gave up 5 bases and V 2 bases, and 5 bases lay outside the gene matches. As DNA, the CDR3 is TGTGCCAGCAGCCAACTTACAGGGGAGACTGAAGCTTTCTTT. Translating gives CASSQLTGETEAFF.

This chain connects TRBV4-1 to TRBJ2-7; D could derive from TRBD1 or TRBD2 (5 bases each). V lost 5 bases and J 1 base, leaving 15 bases between the germline ends. This CDR3 is built from 15 residues. Germline values: CDR1 MGHRA, CDR2 YSYEKL. CDR3 region: CASSGTKGPSYEQYF. CDR3 DNA: TGCGCCAGCAGCGGGACGAAGGGACCATCCTACGAGCAGTACTTC.

The rearrangement joins TRBV5-1 to TRBJ2-7; 9 bases line up with TRBD1. Trimming cost V 5 bases and J 1 base; bases outside gene matches: 7. Germline-derived CDR1 and CDR2 are SGHRS and YFSETQ. The CDR3 loop spans 15 amino acids. CDR3 sequence reads: CASRLMGQGSYEQYF. The CDR3 DNA follows: TGCGCCAGCAGGTTGATGGGACAGGGATCCTACGAGCAGTACTTC.

V and J are TRBV2 and TRBJ2-5; 7 nucleotides line up with TRBD1. The length of the CDR3 is 16 residues. CDR1 SNHLY and CDR2 FYNNEI come from the germline V gene. V shed 3 bases and J 11 bases; nucleotides not matched to a gene: 18. This CDR3 reads CASSDGYRGSYNEQYF. The DNA of the CDR3 is TGTGCCAGCAGTGATGGGTACAGGGGCTCCTACAATGAGCAGTACTTC.

This clonotype was counted between two and nine times. Relative to the germline gene, one junction end is altered; a read error may explain this. This chain links TRBV7-8 with TRBJ1-1; D not resolved. The CDR3 contains 12 residues. CDR1 and CDR2 from the germline V gene are SGHVS and FQNEAQ. The CDR3 region is CASSIANTEAFF. The CDR3, as DNA: TGTGCCAGCAGCATAGCCAACACTGAAGCTTTCTTT. The full variable domain, in which reference TRBV7-8 and TRBJ1-1 provide the parts outside the CDR3, is GAGVSQSPRYKVAKRGQDVALRCDPISGHVSLFWYQQALGQGPEFLTYFQNEAQLDKSGLPSDRFFAERPEGSVSTLKIQRTQQEDSAVYLCASSIANTEAFFGQGTRLTVV.

The rearrangement links TRBV29-1 to TRBJ1-1, with 8 bases that match TRBD1. V gave up 5 bases and J gave up 1 base; unmatched junction bases: 3. The germline V gene encodes CDR1 SQVTM and CDR2 ANQGSEA. This CDR3 has 13 amino acids. CDR3 sequence reads: CSVKGQENTEAFF. CDR3 DNA sequence: TGCAGCGTTAAGGGACAGGAGAACACTGAAGCTTTCTTT.

The V and J genes are TRBV20-1 and TRBJ2-1, with TRBD2 identical over 8 bases. The CDR3 runs to 14 residues. V gave up 1 base and J gave up 3 bases; unmatched junction bases: 2. CDR1 and CDR2 from the germline V gene are DFQATT and SNEGSKA (reference sequence). The CDR3 bases are TGCAGTGCTAGAGGACTAGCGTACTACAATGAGCAGTTCTTC. Protein product: CSARGLAYYNEQFF.

This clonotype appeared a few times. The chain is built from TRBV4-2 and TRBJ2-5; D is undetermined. V was cut by 0 bases and J by 4 bases, with 15 bases left in between. The CDR3 is made up of 16 amino acids. The germline V gene encodes CDR1 LGHNA and CDR2 YNFKEQ. The CDR3 bases are TGTGCCAGCAGCCAAGAATGGCGCAACAAAGGAGAGACCCAGTACTTC. Translated: CASSQEWRNKGETQYF.

Regarding this clonotype: A read error may produce the germline difference seen at one junction end. The V call is TRBV10-3, the J call TRBJ2-4; 8 bases line up with TRBD2. The CDR3 contains 15 residues. The germline V gene has CDR1 ENHRY and CDR2 SYGVKD. The DNA of the CDR3 is TGTGCCATCAGTGAGTCCCCCAGCGGGAGTCGCGAGCAGGACTTC. It encodes CAISESPSGSREQDF.

The chain employs TRBV11-2 and TRBJ2-4; 9 bases match TRBD2. Germline lookup yields CDR1 SGHAT and CDR2 FQNNGV. This CDR3 has 14 amino acids. J gave up 12 bases and V 0 bases, and 6 bases lay outside the gene matches. CDR3 nucleotides: TGTGCCAGCAGCTTAGAAGCTAGCGGGGCCCCTCAGTACTTC. This codes for CASSLEASGAPQYF.

This clonotype was seen more than once but under ten times. This sequence joins TRBV20-1 and TRBJ2-1; D not resolved. The CDR3 is made up of 12 amino acids. The germline CDR1 and CDR2 sequences are DFQATT and SNEGSKA (reference sequence). Trimming left V 5 bases short and J 6 bases short, with 11 bases between. The CDR3 sequence: CSAASFSNEQFF. In DNA, the CDR3 is TGCAGTGCTGCCTCCTTCTCCAATGAGCAGTTCTTC.

The chain links TRBV7-9 to TRBJ2-3, with a possible D match to TRBD2 (5 bases). V lost 9 bases to trimming and J lost 2 bases, with 15 bases between them. The CDR3 contains 14 residues. The germline V gene encodes CDR1 SEHNR and CDR2 FQNEAQ (reference sequence). The CDR3 is CASIRAGATDTQYF. In nucleotides, the CDR3 is TGTGCCAGTATAAGGGCGGGTGCCACAGATACGCAGTATTTT.

The rearrangement uses TRBV29-1 and TRBJ2-6; D possibly corresponds to TRBD1 (6 bases). The CDR3 is 16 residues long. Per germline, CDR1 SQVTM and CDR2 ANQGSEA. With 4 bases removed from V and 0 bases from J, the gap between germline ends came to 13 bases. CDR3 in DNA: TGCAGCGTTGGGGGCAGGGGCCCCTCTGGGGCCAACGTCCTGACTTTC. Amino acids: CSVGGRGPSGANVLTF.

This chain links TRBV24-1 with TRBJ2-5; TRBD2 matches 9 bases. Judging by the DNA end, TRBJ2-7 fits better; the J call may be wrong. The germline gives CDR1 KGHDR, CDR2 SFDVKD. The CDR3 covers 18 residues. The CDR3 DNA reads TGTGCCACCAGTGACCCAGGACGAGCGGGAGGCCACTCCTACGAGCAGTACTTC. It encodes CATSDPGRAGGHSYEQYF.

The chain joins TRBV24-1 to TRBJ1-5, with 12 bases fitting TRBD1. The J call may be faulty, since TRBJ2-3 better matches the DNA end. The CDR3 contains 13 residues. Per germline, CDR1 KGHDR and CDR2 SFDVKD. The CDR3 loop reads CATGTGGGQPQYF. As DNA, the CDR3 is TGTGCCACCGGGACAGGGGGCGGGCAGCCCCAGTATTTT.

This clonotype was observed a handful of times. This chain uses TRBV20-1 with TRBJ1-2, with a possible D match to TRBD1 (5 bases). V was cut by 0 bases and J by 2 bases, with 13 bases left in between. The CDR3 totals 15 residues. Germline-derived CDR1 and CDR2 are DFQATT and SNEGSKA (reference sequence). CDR3 in DNA: TGCAGTGCTAGAGACACCCTGGACATCAACTATGGCTACACCTTC. It is translated as CSARDTLDINYGYTF.

This clonotype was observed a handful of times. The chain links TRBV6-6 to TRBJ2-3; 8 bases map to TRBD2. Looked up from germline, CDR1 is MNHNY and CDR2 is SVGAGI (reference sequence). The trim removed 7 bases at V and 6 bases at J, leaving 12 bases unmatched. The CDR3 is 15 residues long. The CDR3 bases are TGTGCCAGCAATCTCGCGGGGCGGGAGGCTGATACGCAGTATTTT. It specifies CASNLAGREADTQYF.

This clonotype has just a few counts. The genes are TRBV20-1 and TRBJ2-7; D uncertain. V shed 0 bases and J shed 7 bases, with 13 bases lying between them. Per the germline V gene, CDR1 is DFQATT and CDR2 is SNEGSKA (reference sequence). The CDR3 runs 13 residues. In DNA form, the CDR3 reads TGCAGTGCTAGAGATAAGTCCCAGAGGGAGCAGTACTTC. Translated, it gives CSARDKSQREQYF.

This chain uses TRBV20-1 with TRBJ1-5; 7 positions match TRBD1. The V and J ends lost 5 bases and 4 bases, in that order; junction bases with no gene match: 8. The CDR3 sequence is 14 residues long. CDR1 and CDR2 (germline): DFQATT, SNEGSKA (reference sequence). CDR3 in DNA: TGCAGTGCTCTCCAAGGGACAGAGAATCAGCCCCAGCATTTT. This gives the protein CSALQGTENQPQHF.

The chain employs TRBV5-1 and TRBJ2-7, with TRBD2 matching 7 bases. The CDR3 consists of 14 residues. V lost 4 bases and J lost 2; bases outside the gene matches: 6. Germline V gene lookup returns CDR1 SGHRS and CDR2 YFSETQ. The CDR3: CASSETSDPYEQYF. CDR3 in DNA: TGCGCCAGCAGCGAAACTAGCGATCCCTACGAGCAGTACTTC. Supplemented by reference TRBV5-1 and TRBJ2-7, the full variable domain reads KAGVTQTPRYLIKTRGQQVTLSCSPISGHRSVSWYQQTPGQGLQFLFEYFSETQRNKGNFPGRFSGRQFSNSRSEMNVSTLELGDSALYLCASSETSDPYEQYFGPGTRLTVT.

The chain links TRBV7-2 to TRBJ1-6; D is unresolved. Trimming left V 1 base short and J 0 bases short, with 7 bases between. The CDR3 has 16 residues. In germline, CDR1 is SGHTA, CDR2 FQGNSA. The CDR3 region is CASSLGRSSYNSPLHF. The CDR3, as DNA: TGTGCCAGCAGCTTAGGGAGGAGCTCCTATAATTCACCCCTCCACTTT.

This clonotype showed up just a few times. The chain couples TRBV11-2 to TRBJ2-1; 12 bases line up with TRBD2. This CDR3 is 19 amino acids long. CDR1 and CDR2 from the germline V gene are SGHAT and FQNNGV. The trim removed 3 bases at V and 4 bases at J, leaving 13 bases unmatched. CDR3 sequence reads: CASSLTSGSSLSVYNEQFF. The CDR3 DNA follows: TGTGCCAGCAGCTTGACTAGCGGGAGTTCTTTGTCCGTTTACAATGAGCAGTTCTTC.

In this sample, this clonotype turned up a few times. This chain joins TRBV12-3 or TRBV12-4 and TRBJ1-1; 9 positions agree with TRBD1. V shed 1 base and J 4 bases; nucleotides not matched to a gene: 1. This CDR3 region has 14 residues. The CDR3 bases are TGTGCCAGCAGTTTAGGGACAGGGGTCACTGAAGCTTTCTTT. Encoded protein: CASSLGTGVTEAFF.

Of note for this clonotype: A much larger clone sits a single nucleotide away, making a read error possible. The rearrangement links TRBV4-2 to TRBJ1-1, with unresolved D. The germline V gene has CDR1 LGHNA and CDR2 YNFKEQ. The CDR3 consists of 13 residues. With 7 bases removed from V and 0 bases from J, the gap between germline ends came to 9 bases. The CDR3 here is CASNQVLNTEAFF. The CDR3 nucleotides are TGTGCCAGCAACCAGGTGTTGAACACTGAAGCTTTCTTT.

V gene TRBV27 combines with J gene TRBJ2-7; the match to TRBD2 covers 7 bases. CDR3 length: 17 residues. V was pared by 4 bases and J by 6 bases, with 18 bases of the junction left unmatched. Germline assignment: CDR1 MNHEY and CDR2 SMNVEV (reference sequence). Here the CDR3 reads CASSSLTSVPSPGEQYF. CDR3 DNA sequence: TGTGCCAGCAGTTCTCTAACTAGCGTCCCCAGCCCGGGCGAGCAGTACTTC.

This chain uses TRBV18 with TRBJ2-7; 9 positions agree with TRBD2. With V trimmed by 0 bases and J by 3 bases, 3 bases remained unmatched. This CDR3 has 15 residues. The germline gives CDR1 KGHSH, CDR2 LQKENI. For the CDR3, the DNA is TGTGCCAGCTCACCACCACTAGCGGGCCTCTACGAGCAGTACTTC. Its translation is CASSPPLAGLYEQYF.

This clonotype showed up just a few times. V is TRBV29-1 and J is TRBJ2-5, with 7 bases matching TRBD1. CDR3 length: 13 amino acids. With V trimmed by 4 bases and J by 5 bases, 7 bases remained unmatched. Germline V gene data show CDR1 as SQVTM and CDR2 as ANQGSEA. The CDR3 DNA sequence: TGCAGCGTTGGAGAGGGGGCAGGGGAGACCCAGTACTTC. This codes for CSVGEGAGETQYF.

This clonotype was seen a single time. The CDR3 coding sequence is TGTGCCAGCAGCCATGTGTCCCGGATGGGGACCCAGTACTTC. This encodes CASSHVSRMGTQYF. The V gene is TRBV3-1, the J gene TRBJ2-7; no clear D. The assigned J gene may be wrong: the sequence end matches TRBJ2-5 better. The CDR3 covers 14 residues. The V gene's germline CDR1 is LGHDT and CDR2 YNNKEL (reference sequence).